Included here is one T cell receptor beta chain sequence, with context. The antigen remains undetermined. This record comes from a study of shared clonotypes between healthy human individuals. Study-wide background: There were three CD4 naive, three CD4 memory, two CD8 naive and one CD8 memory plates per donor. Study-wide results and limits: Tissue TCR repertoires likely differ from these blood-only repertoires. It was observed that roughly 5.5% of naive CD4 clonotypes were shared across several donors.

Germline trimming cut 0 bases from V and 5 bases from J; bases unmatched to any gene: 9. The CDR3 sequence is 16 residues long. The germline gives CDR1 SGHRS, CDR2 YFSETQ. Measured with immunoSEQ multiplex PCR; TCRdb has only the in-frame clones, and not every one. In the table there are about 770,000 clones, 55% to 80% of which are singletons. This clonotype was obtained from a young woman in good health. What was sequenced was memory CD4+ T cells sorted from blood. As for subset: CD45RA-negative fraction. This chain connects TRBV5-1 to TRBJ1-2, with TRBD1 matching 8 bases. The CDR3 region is CASSLGNTQGVYGYTF. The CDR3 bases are TGCGCCAGCAGCTTGGGCAATACACAGGGGGTGTATGGCTACACCTTC. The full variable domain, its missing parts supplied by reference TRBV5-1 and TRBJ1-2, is KAGVTQTPRYLIKTRGQQVTLSCSPISGHRSVSWYQQTPGQGLQFLFEYFSETQRNKGNFPGRFSGRQFSNSRSEMNVSTLELGDSALYLCASSLGNTQGVYGYTFGSGTRLTVV.